The 27 T cell receptor beta chains listed next were all sequenced from one sample in a study of blood T cell repertoires in COVID-19. The table came from immunoSEQ multiplex PCR; TCRdb's copy has only in-frame clones and leaves some out. The sample lists 300,000 to 350,000 clones, roughly 89% occurring once. The sample was peripheral blood. These receptors were obtained from a man under 40 with COVID-19, enrolled during active disease.

V usage is TRBV6-5 and J usage is TRBJ1-2; 8 bases line up with TRBD1. Trimming removed 7 bases from V and 5 bases from J; junction bases left unmatched: 6. This CDR3 spans 13 amino acids. CDR1 and CDR2 (germline): MNHEY, SVGAGI. CDR3 amino acids: CASTRDRLYGYTF. For the CDR3, the DNA is TGTGCCAGCACGAGGGACAGGTTATATGGCTACACCTTC.

The V gene is TRBV6-2 or TRBV6-3, the J gene TRBJ2-2, with 15 bases fitting TRBD2. Germline V CDR1 and CDR2: MNHEY, SVGEGT. The CDR3 is 20 amino acids. Unmatched junction bases numbered 9, after V lost 2 bases and J lost 2 bases. CDR3 nucleotides: TGTGCCAGCAGTTACCCCACAGGGACTAGCGGGAGGCCAAACACCGGGGAGCTGTTTTTT. Protein product: CASSYPTGTSGRPNTGELFF.

The chain has TRBV6-6 and TRBJ2-2; 10 bases line up with TRBD1. V trimming: 7 bases; J trimming: 4 bases; junction bases outside the gene matches: 6. Germline V gene data show CDR1 as MNHNY and CDR2 as SVGAGI (reference sequence). The CDR3 is made up of 15 amino acids. The CDR3 protein is CASNIGQGGTGELFF. In DNA form, the CDR3 reads TGTGCCAGCAATATAGGACAGGGGGGCACCGGGGAGCTGTTTTTT.

V is TRBV4-1 and J is TRBJ2-6; weak D call: TRBD1 (5 bases). Looked up from germline, CDR1 is MGHRA and CDR2 is YSYEKL. This CDR3 has 15 amino acids. V lost 4 bases and J 0 bases, leaving 7 bases between the germline ends. The CDR3: CASSPQGSGANVLTF. The CDR3 nucleotides are TGCGCCAGCAGCCCCCAGGGCTCTGGGGCCAACGTCCTGACTTTC.

This rearrangement joins TRBV9 to TRBJ2-1, with 7 bases aligning to TRBD2. Looked up from germline, CDR1 is SGDLS and CDR2 is YYNGEE. The CDR3 has 16 residues. The V and J ends lost 0 bases and 5 bases, in that order; junction bases with no gene match: 8. The DNA of the CDR3 is TGTGCCAGCAGCGTAGGTGCGGGAGTGGGGAACAATGAGCAGTTCTTC. It encodes CASSVGAGVGNNEQFF. Full variable domain (rest looked up from reference TRBV9 and TRBJ2-1): DSGVTQTPKHLITATGQRVTLRCSPRSGDLSVYWYQQSLDQGLQFLIQYYNGEERAKGNILERFSAQQFPDLHSELNLSSLELGDSALYFCASSVGAGVGNNEQFFGPGTRLTVL.

The count of this clone is one. The rearrangement uses TRBV30 and TRBJ2-1, with D perhaps matching TRBD2 (5 bases). The CDR3 length is 14 residues. CDR1 GTSNPN and CDR2 SVGIG come from the germline V gene (reference sequence). The ends were cut back, 1 base at V and 5 bases at J, with 12 bases in the middle. The CDR3 DNA reads as TGTGCCTGGAGTGGGCGACTACTACACAATGAGCAGTTCTTC. This codes for CAWSGRLLHNEQFF.

The genes are TRBV6-5 and TRBJ1-1, with 11 bases fitting TRBD1. The CDR3 has 15 amino acids. CDR1 is MNHEY and CDR2 is SVGAGI in the germline V gene. After removal of 7 bases from V and 5 bases from J, the junction contained 9 bases not matched to a gene. The CDR3 DNA is TGTGCCAGCAAACCGGACAGGGGGCGGAGGACTGAAGCTTTCTTT. Amino acid sequence: CASKPDRGRRTEAFF.

This rearrangement joins TRBV11-1 to TRBJ1-4, with 8 bases matching TRBD1. In germline, CDR1 is SGHAT, CDR2 FQDESV (reference sequence). The CDR3 is 14 amino acids. V was clipped by 5 bases and J by 5 bases; unmatched bases: 4. The CDR3 spells CASSARTGNEKLFF. The DNA for the CDR3 is TGTGCCAGCAGCGCGAGGACAGGGAATGAAAAACTGTTTTTT.

The chain employs TRBV19 and TRBJ2-3, with D possibly being TRBD2 (5 bases). CDR1 and CDR2 from the germline V gene are LNHDA and SQIVND (reference sequence). Trimming stripped 0 bases from V and 3 bases from J, with 10 bases between. The CDR3 is made up of 15 amino acids. CDR3 DNA: TGTGCCAGTAGTATAGAGAGGGCACAGACAGATACGCAGTATTTT. Its translation is CASSIERAQTDTQYF.

The chain is built from TRBV11-3 and TRBJ2-2; 7 positions match TRBD2. V was clipped by 0 bases and J by 2 bases; unmatched bases: 9. This CDR3 is 18 amino acids long. Germline-derived CDR1 and CDR2 are SGHNT and YENEEA. The CDR3 region has the DNA TGTGCCAGCAGCTTAGATCTTGGGGCTAGCGGTAACACCGGGGAGCTGTTTTTT. Translated: CASSLDLGASGNTGELFF.

The V call is TRBV18, the J call TRBJ2-5, with 8 positions matching TRBD1. V trimming: 3 bases; J trimming: 4 bases; junction bases outside the gene matches: 7. From germline, CDR1 is KGHSH and CDR2 LQKENI. CDR3 length: 15 amino acids. CDR3 residues: CASSPARGRGETQYF. The CDR3 nucleotides read TGTGCCAGCTCACCGGCCAGGGGGCGCGGAGAGACCCAGTACTTC.

The chain is built from TRBV6-6 and TRBJ2-3; 9 positions match TRBD1. V gave up 5 bases and J gave up 2 bases; unmatched junction bases: 11. The CDR3 has 17 residues. Germline-derived CDR1 and CDR2 are MNHNY and SVGAGI (reference sequence). The CDR3 loop reads CASSLLKGQGLTDTQYF. The CDR3 coding sequence is TGTGCCAGCAGTCTCCTGAAGGGACAGGGCCTCACAGATACGCAGTATTTT.

The chain recombines TRBV6-5 with TRBJ2-5, with TRBD2 matching over 7 bases. The length of the CDR3 is 15 residues. V dropped 4 bases and J dropped 1; count of bases not matched to a gene: 6. CDR1 and CDR2 from the germline V gene are MNHEY and SVGAGI. The CDR3 here is CASSSPWGGQETQYF. The CDR3 coding sequence is TGTGCCAGCAGTTCCCCGTGGGGGGGCCAAGAGACCCAGTACTTC.

The J gene is TRBJ2-7, the V gene TRBV7-2; tentative D call: TRBD1 (8 bases). Trimming took 1 base from V and 1 from J, leaving 11 bases between them. CDR3 size: 15 residues. CDR1 and CDR2 from the germline V gene are SGHTA and FQGNSA. The CDR3 loop is CASSLVQGGSYEQYF. DNA of the CDR3: TGTGCCAGCAGCTTAGTACAGGGGGGGTCCTACGAGCAGTACTTC.

As to this clone: One junction end does not reproduce the germline sequence, and a read error may be involved. V usage is TRBV11-2 and J usage is TRBJ1-2; TRBD1 is a possible D gene (6 bases). Germline CDR1 and CDR2: SGHAT and FQNNGV. The CDR3 has 14 amino acids. CDR3 coding DNA: TGTGCCAGCAGCTCCCTAAGATGGGGGCGGCGAAAAGCCTTC. Protein product: CASSSLRWGRRKAF.

This clone came up once. The V and J genes are TRBV10-3 and TRBJ2-5; 11 nucleotides agree with TRBD1. The CDR3 sequence is 16 residues long. The junction had 5 bases not matched to a gene; V was cut back by 4 bases and J by 1 base. CDR1 ENHRY and CDR2 SYGVKD come from the germline V gene. CDR3 nucleotide sequence: TGTGCCATCAGTGGAGGGGGACAGGGGGGCCAAGAGACCCAGTACTTC. Translated: CAISGGGQGGQETQYF.

The rearrangement uses TRBV7-2 and TRBJ1-5; TRBD1 is a possible D gene (6 bases). V shed 3 bases and J shed 4 bases, with 13 bases lying between them. Looked up from germline, CDR1 is SGHTA and CDR2 is FQGNSA. The CDR3 is 15 amino acids. The CDR3 sequence: CASSFQGGGNQPQHF. The CDR3 coding sequence is TGTGCCAGCAGCTTCCAAGGGGGTGGGAATCAGCCCCAGCATTTT.

The V and J genes are TRBV2 and TRBJ2-3; 9 bases line up with TRBD2. The CDR3 covers 14 residues. Germline values: CDR1 SNHLY, CDR2 FYNNEI. The CDR3 coding sequence is TGTGCTTTCCGGATCAGGACTAGCGATGCGGCGCAGTATTTT. Its protein product is CAFRIRTSDAAQYF.

This clone has only a few counts. For the CDR3, the DNA is TGTGCCAGCTCACTCTTCGGTTACTCCTATAATTCACCCCTCCACTTT. It codes for CASSLFGYSYNSPLHF. This sequence joins TRBV18 and TRBJ1-6, with unresolved D. With 4 bases removed from V and 0 bases from J, the gap between germline ends came to 10 bases. The CDR3 spans 16 residues. Germline CDR1 reads KGHSH; CDR2 reads LQKENI.

The genes are TRBV6-5 and TRBJ1-2; 9 bases agree with TRBD1. Germline CDR1 MNHEY, CDR2 SVGAGI. The CDR3 sequence is 14 residues long. The J segment lost 1 base and the V segment lost 6 bases, leaving 3 bases of the junction unmatched. The CDR3 region has the DNA TGTGCCAGCAGGGGGACAGGGTTTAACTATGGCTACACCTTC. It specifies CASRGTGFNYGYTF.

The chain combines TRBV29-1 with TRBJ2-7, with no clear D. Looked up from germline, CDR1 is SQVTM and CDR2 is ANQGSEA. This CDR3 comprises 12 residues. V was pared by 0 bases and J by 1 base, with 4 bases between. DNA for the CDR3: TGCAGCGTTGAAGAACAGTCCTACGAGCAGTACTTC. Translating it yields CSVEEQSYEQYF.

The genes are TRBV11-1 and TRBJ2-7; maybe TRBD2 (6 bases). The V and J ends lost 8 bases and 1 base respectively, with 12 bases between them. From germline, CDR1 is SGHAT and CDR2 FQDESV (reference sequence). The CDR3 spans 13 residues. In nucleotides, the CDR3 is TGTGCCAGCCGGTTGGGGACTTCCTACGAGCAGTACTTC. Amino acid sequence: CASRLGTSYEQYF.

The rearrangement uses TRBV6-2 or TRBV6-3 and TRBJ2-7; D may be TRBD2 (5 bases). The CDR3 is 17 residues long. Germline lookup yields CDR1 MNHEY and CDR2 SVGEGT. The V end lost 5 bases, the J end lost 4 bases, and 24 bases lay between the germline ends. The CDR3 protein is CASSTSPDFAPRYEQYF. The CDR3 coding sequence is TGTGCCAGCAGTACCTCCCCGGACTTCGCGCCAAGGTACGAGCAGTACTTC.

This rearrangement joins TRBV27 to TRBJ1-5; tentatively, D is TRBD1 (5 bases). Per germline, CDR1 MNHEY and CDR2 SMNVEV (reference sequence). V was shortened by 6 bases and J by 6 bases, with 12 bases between the two germline ends. The CDR3 contains 13 residues. CDR3 sequence (DNA): TGTGCCAGCAGCTTCGTGGGGGGTCAGCCCCAGCATTTT. Protein: CASSFVGGQPQHF.

This clone has a handful of counts. V gene TRBV20-1 combines with J gene TRBJ1-6, with 11 bases identical to TRBD1. The CDR3 has 14 amino acids. Germline V lookup: CDR1 DFQATT, CDR2 SNEGSKA (reference sequence). The V and J ends lost 3 bases and 11 bases, in that order; junction bases with no gene match: 6. The CDR3 DNA reads TGCAGTGCTAGTCGGGACAGGGGGAAAACACCCCTCCACTTT. Its protein is CSASRDRGKTPLHF.

The chain combines TRBV4-2 with TRBJ2-3; D possibly corresponds to TRBD2 (6 bases). This CDR3 has 16 amino acids. Germline V gene sequence: CDR1 LGHNA, CDR2 YNFKEQ. The ends were cut back, 0 bases at V and 2 bases at J, with 12 bases in the middle. CDR3 DNA sequence: TGTGCCAGCAGCCAAGATAGCGCTAGCGTCACAGATACGCAGTATTTT. Amino acid sequence: CASSQDSASVTDTQYF.

V usage is TRBV27 and J usage is TRBJ2-2; D uncertain. The germline V and J ends were trimmed by 5 bases and 1 base, with 8 bases remaining between them. This CDR3 comprises 14 residues. Germline loops: CDR1 MNHEY, CDR2 SMNVEV (reference sequence). The CDR3 protein is CASSQDKNTGELFF. CDR3 coding DNA: TGTGCCAGCAGTCAAGACAAGAACACCGGGGAGCTGTTTTTT.